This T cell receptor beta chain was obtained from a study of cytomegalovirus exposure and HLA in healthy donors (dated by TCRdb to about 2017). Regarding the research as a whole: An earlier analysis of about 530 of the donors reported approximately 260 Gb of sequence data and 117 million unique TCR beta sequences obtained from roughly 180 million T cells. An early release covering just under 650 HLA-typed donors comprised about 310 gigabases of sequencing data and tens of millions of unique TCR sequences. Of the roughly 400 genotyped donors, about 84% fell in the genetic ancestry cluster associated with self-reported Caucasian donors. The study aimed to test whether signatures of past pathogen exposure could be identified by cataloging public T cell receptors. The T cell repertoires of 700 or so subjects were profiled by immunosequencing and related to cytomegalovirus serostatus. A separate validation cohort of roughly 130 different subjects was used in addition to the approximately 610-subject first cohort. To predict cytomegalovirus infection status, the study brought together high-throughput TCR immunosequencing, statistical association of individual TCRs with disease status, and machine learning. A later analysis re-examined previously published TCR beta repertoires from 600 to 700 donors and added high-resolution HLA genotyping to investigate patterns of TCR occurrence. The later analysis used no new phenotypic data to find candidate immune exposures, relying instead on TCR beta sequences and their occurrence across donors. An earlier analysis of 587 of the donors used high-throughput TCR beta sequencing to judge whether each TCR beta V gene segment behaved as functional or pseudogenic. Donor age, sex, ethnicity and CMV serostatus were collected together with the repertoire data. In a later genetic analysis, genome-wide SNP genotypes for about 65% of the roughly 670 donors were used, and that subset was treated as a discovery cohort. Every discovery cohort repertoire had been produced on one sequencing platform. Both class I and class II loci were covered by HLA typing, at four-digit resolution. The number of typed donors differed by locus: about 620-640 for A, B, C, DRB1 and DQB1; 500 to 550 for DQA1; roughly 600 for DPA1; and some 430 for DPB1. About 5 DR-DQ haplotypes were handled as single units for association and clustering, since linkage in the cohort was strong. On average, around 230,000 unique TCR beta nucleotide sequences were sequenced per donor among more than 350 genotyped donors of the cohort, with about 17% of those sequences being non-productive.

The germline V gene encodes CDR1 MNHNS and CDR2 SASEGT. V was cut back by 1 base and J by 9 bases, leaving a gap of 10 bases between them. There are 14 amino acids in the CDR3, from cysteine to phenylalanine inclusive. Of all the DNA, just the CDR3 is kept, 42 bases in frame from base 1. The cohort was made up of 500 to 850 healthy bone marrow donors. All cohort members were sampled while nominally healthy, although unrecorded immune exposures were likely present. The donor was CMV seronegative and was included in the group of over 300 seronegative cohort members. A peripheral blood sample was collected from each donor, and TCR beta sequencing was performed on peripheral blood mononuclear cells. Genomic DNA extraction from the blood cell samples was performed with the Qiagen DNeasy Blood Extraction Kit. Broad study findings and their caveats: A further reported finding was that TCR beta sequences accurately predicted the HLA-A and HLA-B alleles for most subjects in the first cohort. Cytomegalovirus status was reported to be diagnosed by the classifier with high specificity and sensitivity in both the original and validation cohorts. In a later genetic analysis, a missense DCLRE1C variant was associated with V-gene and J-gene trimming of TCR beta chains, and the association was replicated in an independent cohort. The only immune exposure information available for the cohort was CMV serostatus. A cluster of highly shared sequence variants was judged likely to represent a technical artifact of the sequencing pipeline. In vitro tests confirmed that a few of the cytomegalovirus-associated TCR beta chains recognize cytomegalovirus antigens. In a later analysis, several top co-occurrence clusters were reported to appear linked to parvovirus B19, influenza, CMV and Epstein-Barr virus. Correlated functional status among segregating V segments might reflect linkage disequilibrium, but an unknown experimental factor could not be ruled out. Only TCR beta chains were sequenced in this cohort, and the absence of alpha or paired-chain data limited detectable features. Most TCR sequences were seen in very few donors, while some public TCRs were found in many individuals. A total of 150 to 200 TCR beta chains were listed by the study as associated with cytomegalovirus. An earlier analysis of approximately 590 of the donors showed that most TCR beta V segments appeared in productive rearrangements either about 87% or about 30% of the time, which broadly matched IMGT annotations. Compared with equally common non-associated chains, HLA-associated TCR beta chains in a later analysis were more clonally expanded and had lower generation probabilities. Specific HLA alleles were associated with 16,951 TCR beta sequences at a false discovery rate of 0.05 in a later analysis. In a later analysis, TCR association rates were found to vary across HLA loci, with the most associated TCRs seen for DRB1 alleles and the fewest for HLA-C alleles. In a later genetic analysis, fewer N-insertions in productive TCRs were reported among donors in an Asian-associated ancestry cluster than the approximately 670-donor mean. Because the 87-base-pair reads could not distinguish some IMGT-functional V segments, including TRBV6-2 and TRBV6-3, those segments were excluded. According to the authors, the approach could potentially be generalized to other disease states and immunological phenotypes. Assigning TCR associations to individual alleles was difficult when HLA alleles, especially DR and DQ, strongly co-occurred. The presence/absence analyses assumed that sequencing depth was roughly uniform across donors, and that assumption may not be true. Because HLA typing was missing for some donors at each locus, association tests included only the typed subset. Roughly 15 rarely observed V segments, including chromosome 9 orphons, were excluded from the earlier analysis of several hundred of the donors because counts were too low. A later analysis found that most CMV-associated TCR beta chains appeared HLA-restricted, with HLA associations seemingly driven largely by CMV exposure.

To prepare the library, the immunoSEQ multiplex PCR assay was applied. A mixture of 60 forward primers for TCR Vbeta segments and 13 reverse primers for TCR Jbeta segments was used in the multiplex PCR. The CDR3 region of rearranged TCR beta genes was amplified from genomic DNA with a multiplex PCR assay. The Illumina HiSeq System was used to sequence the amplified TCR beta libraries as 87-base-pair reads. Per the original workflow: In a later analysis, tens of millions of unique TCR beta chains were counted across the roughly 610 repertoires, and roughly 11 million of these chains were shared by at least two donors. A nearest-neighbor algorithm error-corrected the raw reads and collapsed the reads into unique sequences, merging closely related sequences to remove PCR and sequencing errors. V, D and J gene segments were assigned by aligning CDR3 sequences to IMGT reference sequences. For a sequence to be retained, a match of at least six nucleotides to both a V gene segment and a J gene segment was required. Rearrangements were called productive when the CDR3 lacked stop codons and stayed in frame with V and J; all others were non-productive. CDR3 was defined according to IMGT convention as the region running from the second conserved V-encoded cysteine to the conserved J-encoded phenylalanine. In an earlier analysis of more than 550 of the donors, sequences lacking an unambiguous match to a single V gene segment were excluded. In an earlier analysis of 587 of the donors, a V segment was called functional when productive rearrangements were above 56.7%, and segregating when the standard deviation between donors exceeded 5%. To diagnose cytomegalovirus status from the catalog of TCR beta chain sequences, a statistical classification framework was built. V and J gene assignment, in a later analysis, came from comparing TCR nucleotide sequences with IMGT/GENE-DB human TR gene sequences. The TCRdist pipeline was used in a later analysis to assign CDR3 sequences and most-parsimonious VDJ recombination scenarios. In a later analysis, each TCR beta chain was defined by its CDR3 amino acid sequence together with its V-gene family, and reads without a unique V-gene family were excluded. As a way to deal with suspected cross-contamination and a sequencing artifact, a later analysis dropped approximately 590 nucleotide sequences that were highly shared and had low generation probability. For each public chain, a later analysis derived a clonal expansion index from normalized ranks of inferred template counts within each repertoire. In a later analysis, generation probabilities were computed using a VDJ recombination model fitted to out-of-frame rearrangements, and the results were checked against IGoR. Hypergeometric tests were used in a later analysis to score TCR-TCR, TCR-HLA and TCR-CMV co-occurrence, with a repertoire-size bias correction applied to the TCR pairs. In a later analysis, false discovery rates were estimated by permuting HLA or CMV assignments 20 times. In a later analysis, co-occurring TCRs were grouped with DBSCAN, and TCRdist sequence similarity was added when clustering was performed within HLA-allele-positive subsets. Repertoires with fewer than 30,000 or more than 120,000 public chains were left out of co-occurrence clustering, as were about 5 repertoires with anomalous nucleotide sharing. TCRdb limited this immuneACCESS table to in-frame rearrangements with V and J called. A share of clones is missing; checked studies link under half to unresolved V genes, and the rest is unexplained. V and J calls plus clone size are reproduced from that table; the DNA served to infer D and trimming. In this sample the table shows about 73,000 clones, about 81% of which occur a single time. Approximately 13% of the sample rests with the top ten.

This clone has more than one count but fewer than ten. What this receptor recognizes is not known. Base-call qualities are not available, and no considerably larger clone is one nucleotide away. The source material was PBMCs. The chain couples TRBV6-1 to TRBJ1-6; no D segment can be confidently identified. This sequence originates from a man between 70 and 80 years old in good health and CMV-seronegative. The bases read TGTGCCAGCAGTGAAGTTGCGACGGGTTCACCCCTCCACTTT. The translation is CASSEVATGSPLHF.